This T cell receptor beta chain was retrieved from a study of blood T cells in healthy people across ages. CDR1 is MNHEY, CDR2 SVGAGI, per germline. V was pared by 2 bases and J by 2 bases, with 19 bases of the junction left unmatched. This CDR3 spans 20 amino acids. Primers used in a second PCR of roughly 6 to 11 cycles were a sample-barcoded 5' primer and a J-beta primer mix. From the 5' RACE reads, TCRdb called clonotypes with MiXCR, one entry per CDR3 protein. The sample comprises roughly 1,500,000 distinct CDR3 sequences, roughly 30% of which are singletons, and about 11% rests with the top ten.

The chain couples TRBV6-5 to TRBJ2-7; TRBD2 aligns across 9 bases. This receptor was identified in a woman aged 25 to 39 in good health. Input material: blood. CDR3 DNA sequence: TGTGCCAGCAGTTACGCCGGGGGCGGCGGGAGGGCCGTAGTCCCCTACGAGCAGTACTTC. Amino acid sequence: CASSYAGGGGRAVVPYEQYF.